This is a list of T cell receptor beta chains from one sample in a study of regulatory T cells in long-lasting Graves disease. In TCRdb, the multiplex PCR reads were re-called with MiXCR into one record per CDR3 protein. The table shows 300,000 to 500,000 distinct CDR3 sequences, with under 25% occurring only once. The sample in question was peripheral blood mononuclear cells (PBMCs), obtained when the disease was refractory, from a patient treated with antithyroid drugs. The receptors here all came from a female donor with Graves disease. Each CDR3 is given with its conserved first and last residue. The D gene is left open where the match is weak. The size entry is marked missing in some rows and otherwise reads once, few, many or a size class.

clone size	D gene	V gene	J gene	CDR3 protein	CDR3 DNA
NA	TRBD1	TRBV4-1	TRBJ1-4	CASSPGDRDNEKLFF	TGCGCCAGCAGCCCTGGGGACAGAGATAATGAAAAACTGTTTTTT
many	TRBD1	TRBV20-1	TRBJ1-5	CSASLQGNQPQHF	TGCAGTGCTAGTTTACAGGGGAATCAGCCCCAGCATTTT
NA	NA	TRBV5-1	TRBJ2-6	CASSLTPGANALTF	TGCGCCAGCAGCCTCACCCCTGGGGCCAACGCCCTGACTTTC
NA	TRBD2	TRBV28	TRBJ2-3	CASRPSGTTDTQYF	TGTGCCAGCAGGCCTAGCGGGACCACAGATACGCAGTATTTT
NA	NA	TRBV6-2/TRBV6-3	TRBJ2-3	CASSFSSTDTQYF	TGTGCCAGCAGTTTCAGCAGCACAGATACGCAGTATTTT
few	TRBD2	TRBV7-3	TRBJ2-1	CASSLTKAGWGYNEQFF	TGTGCCAGCAGCTTAACCAAAGCGGGATGGGGGTACAATGAGCAGTTCTTC
many	NA	TRBV11-2	TRBJ2-2	CASSLLRAGITGELFF	TGTGCCAGCAGCTTACTTCGGGCAGGGATCACCGGGGAGCTGTTTTTT
few	TRBD1	TRBV6-5	TRBJ2-7	CASSYFGQGRREQYF	TGTGCCAGCAGTTACTTTGGACAGGGGCGTCGCGAGCAGTACTTC
many	NA	TRBV12-3/TRBV12-4	TRBJ1-2	CASRTTPSGYTF	TGTGCCAGCAGGACCACCCCCAGTGGCTACACCTTC
many	NA	TRBV5-1	TRBJ1-1	CASSLVTGILMNTEAFF	TGCGCCAGCAGCTTGGTTACGGGGATTCTAATGAACACTGAAGCTTTCTTT
few	NA	TRBV20-1	TRBJ1-6	CSAQDTYNSPLHF	TGCAGTGCTCAAGACACATATAATTCACCCCTCCACTTT
many	TRBD1	TRBV12-3/TRBV12-4	TRBJ1-2	CASSLTGGNGYTF	TGTGCCAGCAGTCTGACAGGGGGCAATGGCTACACCTTC
few	TRBD1	TRBV30	TRBJ1-1	CAWSARTGYTEAFF	TGTGCCTGGAGTGCCAGGACAGGGTACACTGAAGCTTTCTTT
few	TRBD2	TRBV20-1	TRBJ2-1	CSASRLAGGEGEQFF	TGCAGTGCCAGTCGACTAGCGGGAGGGGAGGGTGAGCAGTTCTTC
NA	TRBD1	TRBV28	TRBJ1-5	CASSDPGQGFQPQHF	TGTGCCAGCAGCGACCCGGGACAGGGCTTTCAGCCCCAGCATTTT
few	NA	TRBV3-1	TRBJ2-7	CASSWRQSIGYEQYF	TGTGCCAGCAGTTGGCGGCAGAGTATTGGCTACGAGCAGTACTTC
many	TRBD2	TRBV7-2	TRBJ2-7	CASSLVAGKSYEQYF	TGTGCCAGCAGCTTAGTAGCGGGAAAATCCTACGAGCAGTACTTC
many	TRBD1	TRBV20-1	TRBJ2-7	CSARDPGTAYYEQYF	TGCAGTGCTAGAGATCCCGGGACAGCCTACTACGAGCAGTACTTC
NA	NA	TRBV24-1	TRBJ2-2	CATSGVTGRDFTNTGELFF	TGTGCCACCAGTGGTGTAACAGGGCGGGATTTCACGAACACCGGGGAGCTGTTTTTT
few	TRBD1	TRBV5-5	TRBJ2-3	CASSLRTGGFADTQYF	TGTGCCAGCAGCTTGAGGACAGGGGGCTTTGCAGATACGCAGTATTTT
many	TRBD2	TRBV7-2	TRBJ2-7	CASSQQGTSADEQYF	TGTGCCAGCAGCCAACAGGGGACTAGCGCAGACGAGCAGTACTTC
NA	NA	TRBV27	TRBJ2-7	CASSLSLDRSYEQYF	TGTGCCAGCAGTTTAAGCCTTGACCGGTCCTACGAGCAGTACTTC
few	NA	TRBV18	TRBJ2-4	CASSPQGLAKNIQYF	TGTGCCAGCTCACCACAGGGGTTAGCCAAAAACATTCAGTACTTC
many	TRBD1	TRBV28	TRBJ2-7	CASRGTGGLREQYF	TGTGCCAGCAGGGGGACAGGGGGCCTAAGGGAGCAGTACTTC
many	TRBD2	TRBV12-3/TRBV12-4	TRBJ2-2	CASRAGDLIGELFF	TGTGCCAGCAGGGCGGGAGACTTGATTGGGGAGCTGTTTTTT
few	NA	TRBV20-1	TRBJ1-4	CSARVSGAEKLFF	TGCAGTGCTAGAGTTTCGGGGGCTGAAAAACTGTTTTTT
NA	NA	TRBV6-1	TRBJ1-1	CASSPTYGNTEAFF	TGTGCCAGCAGCCCTACTTATGGAAACACTGAAGCTTTCTTT
NA	TRBD2	TRBV4-2	TRBJ2-7	CASSQVAGAPYEQYF	TGTGCCAGCAGCCAAGTAGCGGGAGCTCCCTACGAGCAGTACTTC
NA	TRBD1	TRBV20-1	TRBJ2-7	CSASGPGTVSYEQYF	TGCAGTGCTAGTGGCCCTGGGACAGTTTCCTACGAGCAGTACTTC
few	TRBD2	TRBV7-2	TRBJ2-2	CAKGLAGGPNTGELFF	TGTGCCAAAGGACTAGCGGGAGGGCCCAACACCGGGGAGCTGTTTTTT
many	NA	TRBV5-1	TRBJ2-7	CASSFLGEQYF	TGTGCCAGCAGCTTTCTGGGGGAGCAGTACTTC
few	NA	TRBV2	TRBJ2-4	CASSENELAKSIQYF	TGTGCCAGCAGTGAAAATGAGCTAGCCAAAAGCATTCAGTACTTC
NA	TRBD1	TRBV6-5	TRBJ1-3	CASSYSGTVSGNTIYF	TGTGCCAGCAGTTACAGCGGGACAGTATCTGGAAACACCATATATTTT
few	TRBD2	TRBV6-1	TRBJ2-7	CASSSPRAGHYEQYF	TGTGCCAGCAGCTCCCCGCGAGCGGGGCACTACGAGCAGTACTTC
few	NA	TRBV29-1	TRBJ2-7	CSVEEKIGYEQYF	TGCAGCGTTGAAGAGAAGATAGGCTACGAGCAGTACTTC
NA	NA	TRBV30	TRBJ2-5	CAWSVPRGARETQYF	TGTGCCTGGAGTGTACCCAGGGGCGCACGAGAGACCCAGTACTTC
many	TRBD1	TRBV7-2	TRBJ2-7	CASSPWTGYDEQYF	TGTGCCAGCAGCCCGTGGACAGGGTACGACGAGCAGTACTTC
many	TRBD1	TRBV12-3/TRBV12-4	TRBJ1-1	CASSWDRGSTEAFF	TGTGCCAGCAGTTGGGACAGGGGTAGCACTGAAGCTTTCTTT
NA	NA	TRBV5-1	TRBJ2-5	CASSPLGSGAQYF	TGCGCCAGCAGCCCGTTGGGTTCCGGGGCCCAGTACTTC
many	NA	TRBV29-1	TRBJ1-2	CSVASSGEDGYTF	TGCAGCGTTGCTTCTTCGGGGGAAGATGGCTACACCTTC
many	TRBD2	TRBV11-2	TRBJ2-7	CASSPPVTSHREQYF	TGTGCCAGCAGCCCCCCCGTGACTAGCCATCGCGAGCAGTACTTC
many	NA	TRBV2	TRBJ2-7	CASLARASYEQYF	TGTGCCAGCCTCGCCCGGGCTTCCTACGAGCAGTACTTC